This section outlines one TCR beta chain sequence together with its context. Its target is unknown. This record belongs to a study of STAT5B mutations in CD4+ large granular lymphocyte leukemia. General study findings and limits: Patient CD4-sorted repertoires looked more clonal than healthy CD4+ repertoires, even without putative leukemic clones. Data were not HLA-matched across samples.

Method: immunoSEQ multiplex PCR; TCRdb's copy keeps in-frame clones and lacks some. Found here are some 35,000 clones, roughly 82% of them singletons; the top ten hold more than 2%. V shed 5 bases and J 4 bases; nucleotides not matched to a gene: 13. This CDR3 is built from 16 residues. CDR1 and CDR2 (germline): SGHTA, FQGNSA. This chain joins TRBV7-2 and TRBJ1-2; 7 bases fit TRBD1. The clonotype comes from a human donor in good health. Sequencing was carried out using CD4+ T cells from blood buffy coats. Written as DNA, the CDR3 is TGTGCCAGCAGCACTCAACAGGGGACTAGGGTCTATGGCTACACCTTC. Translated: CASSTQQGTRVYGYTF.